A selection of T cell receptor beta chains follows, all from one sample in a study of cytotoxic CD8 clonotypes in ibrutinib-treated CLL. The method was immunoSEQ multiplex PCR; TCRdb's version includes in-frame clones alone and lacks a portion of them. The sample lists roughly 250,000 clones; about three quarters were seen once. The sequencing here drew on PBMCs, taken after 24 months of ibrutinib treatment. The source is a human donor with chronic lymphocytic leukemia. Both conserved end residues are part of each CDR3. The order of the fields is J gene, clone size, V gene, D gene, CDR3 DNA, CDR3 protein. A D gene is named only where the DNA matches it firmly. Not all rows give a size; the values are once, few, many and, for expanded clones, a class.

>TRBJ2-7|-|TRBV5-4|TRBD2
TGTGCCAGCACCACCCGGCTAGCGGGCACCTACGAGCAGTACTTC
CASTTRLAGTYEQYF
>TRBJ2-7|few|TRBV7-2|-
TGTGCCAGCAGCATCCGACAGCCCTACGAGCAGTACTTC
CASSIRQPYEQYF
>TRBJ1-5|-|TRBV4-1|-
TGCGCCAGCAGCCAAGATAGTTCGGGAACTAATCAGCCCCAGCATTTT
CASSQDSSGTNQPQHF
>TRBJ1-2|-|TRBV7-8|TRBD1
TGTGCCAGCAGCTTCCGGGACAGGGGATATGATGGCTACACCTTC
CASSFRDRGYDGYTF
>TRBJ2-1|few|TRBV7-2|-
TGTGCCAGCAGCTCCCAAGACACTTTCCCTCCGGAGGAGCAGTTCTTC
CASSSQDTFPPEEQFF
>TRBJ1-2|-|TRBV7-2|TRBD1
TGTGCCAGCAGTTACGGACAGGGTAATAGTCCGGGCTACACCTTC
CASSYGQGNSPGYTF
>TRBJ1-1|few|TRBV6-5|TRBD1
TGTGCCAGCAGTTACTCAAGGGGACAGATGAACACTGAAGCTTTCTTT
CASSYSRGQMNTEAFF
>TRBJ2-7|-|TRBV28|TRBD2
TGTGCCAGCAGTTCAGCGGGGCGGGGAATGGACGAGCAGTACTTC
CASSSAGRGMDEQYF
>TRBJ2-2|-|TRBV11-3|-
TGTGCCAGCAGCCGAGGAGGGGGGACCGGGGAGCTGTTTTTT
CASSRGGGTGELFF
>TRBJ2-5|-|TRBV7-3|-
TGTGCCAGTAGCACGGAGTGGGAAGAGACCCAGTACTTC
CASSTEWEETQYF
>TRBJ1-5|-|TRBV18|-
TGTGCCAGCTCACCTGGACGGTTAAATCAGCCCCAGCATTTT
CASSPGRLNQPQHF
>TRBJ2-1|-|TRBV5-1|-
TGCGCCAGCAGCTTGGGAGCCATGGGCTCCTACAATGAGCAGTTCTTC
CASSLGAMGSYNEQFF
>TRBJ1-1|-|TRBV6-5|-
TGTGCCAGCAGTTACGGGGCAGGGGTGAACACTGAAGCTTTCTTT
CASSYGAGVNTEAFF
>TRBJ2-2|-|TRBV5-1|TRBD2
TGCGCCAGCGGCCCTAGCGGGAGCGGGGACACCGGGGAGCTGTTTTTT
CASGPSGSGDTGELFF
>TRBJ1-5|many|TRBV9|-
TGTGCCAGCAGCGCAGGGAGACTGGCCCAGCATTTT
CASSAGRLAQHF
>TRBJ2-7|-|TRBV28|-
TGTGCCACCTGGGATGTGGAGTCCTACGAGCAGTACTTC
CATWDVESYEQYF
>TRBJ1-2|few|TRBV6-1|-
TGTGCCAGCAGGCCCGTTTTCGGGGTCGGGGGCTACACCTTC
CASRPVFGVGGYTF
>TRBJ2-1|-|TRBV9|-
TGTGCCAGCAGCGTAGGGGGGGCCAGCGGCAATGAGCAGTTCTTC
CASSVGGASGNEQFF
>TRBJ1-2|-|TRBV5-1|-
TGCGCCAGCAGCTTGACATCCCCGGCCCTCCCCTATGGCTACACCTTC
CASSLTSPALPYGYTF
>TRBJ2-1|few|TRBV27|TRBD1
TGTGCCAGCAAGGATTGGGACAGGGACAATGAGCAGTTCTTC
CASKDWDRDNEQFF
>TRBJ2-7|-|TRBV23-1|-
TGCGCCAGCAGTCAATCGGACAGCATGAGCTCCTACGAGCAGTACTTC
CASSQSDSMSSYEQYF
>TRBJ2-7|-|TRBV9|TRBD1
TGTGCCAGCAGCGTAGCACGTTCCGTACCGGGACAGGTTTACGAGCAGTACTTC
CASSVARSVPGQVYEQYF
>TRBJ1-5|-|TRBV5-6|TRBD1
TGTGCCAGCAGCTCCGGACAGGGGCGTCGCAATCAGCCCCAGCATTTT
CASSSGQGRRNQPQHF
>TRBJ1-3|few|TRBV5-1|-
TGCGCCAGCAGCGGTGGAAACACCATATATTTT
CASSGGNTIYF
>TRBJ2-5|-|TRBV4-1|TRBD2
TGCGCCAGCAGCCAAGAGGGCGGGAGGGGACGAGAGACCCAGTACTTC
CASSQEGGRGRETQYF
>TRBJ2-1|-|TRBV4-1|-
TGCGCCAGCAGCCAAGGCAATGAGCAGTTCTTC
CASSQGNEQFF
>TRBJ2-7|-|TRBV9|-
TGTGCCAGCAGCGTAGACGATACTAGTTTCTACGAGCAGTACTTC
CASSVDDTSFYEQYF
>TRBJ2-1|few|TRBV2|-
TGTGCCAGCAGTGACGGTCGGAATTCCTACAATGAGCAGTTCTTC
CASSDGRNSYNEQFF
>TRBJ2-3|-|TRBV21-1|-
TGTGCCAGCAGCAAACCCCTAGCCGCAGATACGCAGTATTTT
CASSKPLAADTQYF
>TRBJ1-2|-|TRBV5-1|-
TGCGCCAGCAGCTTGAGTTCCGTACAGGATGGCTATGGCTACACCTTC
CASSLSSVQDGYGYTF
>TRBJ2-1|few|TRBV5-1|-
TGCGCCAGCAGCTTGGCCGGGCTAGTCTTGAATGAGCAGTTCTTC
CASSLAGLVLNEQFF
>TRBJ1-1|-|TRBV18|TRBD1
TGTGCCAGCTCAAATAAGGACAGGAGGACTGAAGCTTTCTTT
CASSNKDRRTEAFF
>TRBJ2-1|few|TRBV28|TRBD2
TGTGCCAGCAGTTTTAGACTAGCTATGCCGTACAATGAGCAGTTCTTC
CASSFRLAMPYNEQFF